The 20 T cell receptor beta chains in this list originate from one sample, sequenced in a study of multiple sclerosis patients with progressive multifocal leukoencephalopathy. Described time point: time of PML onset. TCRdb's copy holds only in-frame clones and misses some; the assay was immunoSEQ multiplex PCR. The sample holds more than 30,000 clones, approximately 86% seen once. Sequencing was performed on PBMCs, taken from a patient treated with natalizumab. Receptors were obtained from a woman aged 40-49 years with progressive multifocal leukoencephalopathy.

The gene calls are TRBV2 and TRBJ1-1; D is uncertain. This CDR3 has 11 residues. Trimming cost V 6 bases and J 6 bases, with 8 bases left between them. Per germline, CDR1 SNHLY and CDR2 FYNNEI. The CDR3, as DNA: TGTGCCAGCAGGGGGTATGCTGAAGCTTTCTTT. It is translated as CASRGYAEAFF.

The V call is TRBV28, the J call TRBJ1-2, with no clear D. Looked up from germline, CDR1 is MDHEN and CDR2 is SYDVKM. The V end was cut by 5 bases, the J end by 4 bases, with 17 bases between. The CDR3 is 15 residues long. The CDR3 nucleotides are TGTGCCAGCAGTCGCATCCAGCATACCCTCTATGGCTACACCTTC. This encodes CASSRIQHTLYGYTF.

V and J are TRBV5-8 and TRBJ1-2, with a tentative D call TRBD1 (6 bases). Per germline, CDR1 SGHTS and CDR2 YDEGEE. The length of the CDR3 is 17 residues. Trimming shortened V by 1 base and J by 9 bases, and 25 bases separated the two germline ends. DNA of the CDR3: TGTGCCAGCAGCTTGAGCCTCTCGGGGGGCGCGGGTATGAGCTACACCTTC. It translates to CASSLSLSGGAGMSYTF.

This clone was found once. The rearrangement uses TRBV4-3 and TRBJ1-5, with 9 bases matching TRBD1. The CDR3 has 17 residues. Germline CDR1 and CDR2: LGHNA and YSLEER. Trimming at V came to 0 bases and at J to 4 bases, leaving 7 bases not matched to a gene. The CDR3 DNA follows: TGCGCCAGCAGCCAAGATTGGGGACAGGGACTAAATCAGCCCCAGCATTTT. It specifies CASSQDWGQGLNQPQHF.

The gene calls are TRBV19 and TRBJ1-1; no reliable D call. The CDR3 extends over 14 amino acids. V lost 3 bases and J 5 bases, leaving 13 bases between the germline ends. The germline gives CDR1 LNHDA, CDR2 SQIVND (reference sequence). The DNA of the CDR3 is TGTGCCAGTAGTATTGGCCCCTCGGGAACTGAAGCTTTCTTT. It codes for CASSIGPSGTEAFF.

This clone was counted once. This sequence joins TRBV15 and TRBJ2-1, with TRBD2 matching 12 bases. The CDR3 has 18 residues. Germline V lookup: CDR1 LNHNV, CDR2 YYDKDF (reference sequence). With V trimmed by 1 base and J by 5 bases, 9 bases remained unmatched. The CDR3 is CATSRGPATSGSNNEQFF. The CDR3 DNA reads TGTGCCACCAGCAGAGGACCCGCGACTAGCGGGAGTAACAATGAGCAGTTCTTC.

This chain links TRBV5-4 with TRBJ2-2, with 7 bases that match TRBD1. From germline, CDR1 is SGHNT and CDR2 YYREEE (reference sequence). The ends lost 4 bases at V and 2 bases at J; junction bases unmatched: 5. There are 15 residues in the CDR3. The CDR3: CASSTGQQNTGELFF. Written as DNA, the CDR3 is TGTGCCAGCAGCACGGGACAGCAAAACACCGGGGAGCTGTTTTTT.

The rearrangement uses TRBV5-3 and TRBJ1-4; a possible D gene is TRBD1 (6 bases). TRBV5-3 falls under the ORF class, with uncertain function. V was pared by 8 bases and J by 7 bases, with 18 bases between. The CDR3 consists of 14 residues. In DNA form, the CDR3 reads TGTGCCAGGCGCCGGGGGAAAGGGGGTGAAAAACTGTTTTTT. Translating it yields CARRRGKGGEKLFF.

The chain carries TRBV15 and TRBJ1-5; D gene ambiguous. The germline gives CDR1 LNHNV, CDR2 YYDKDF (reference sequence). V was clipped by 0 bases and J by 2 bases, with 11 bases between them. This CDR3 comprises 16 residues. The CDR3 region is CATSRDMVRGNQPQHF. The CDR3 DNA is TGTGCCACCAGCAGAGATATGGTTCGGGGCAATCAGCCCCAGCATTTT.

The chain combines TRBV4-1 with TRBJ2-7, with D hard to call. This CDR3 spans 15 amino acids. The germline gives CDR1 MGHRA, CDR2 YSYEKL. Deletions cut 1 base from V and 2 bases from J, with 12 bases between. The CDR3 sequence: CASSQVPGQTYEQYF. The CDR3 DNA is TGCGCCAGCAGCCAAGTTCCGGGCCAAACCTACGAGCAGTACTTC.

The rearrangement uses TRBV6-1 and TRBJ1-2, with D unclear. The CDR3 runs 13 residues. In germline, CDR1 is MNHNS, CDR2 SASEGT. Trimming shortened V by 7 bases and J by 4 bases, and 13 bases separated the two germline ends. The CDR3 sequence: CASTEDFAYGYTF. The DNA for the CDR3 is TGTGCCAGCACGGAGGATTTTGCCTATGGCTACACCTTC.

This clone was seen only once. V and J are TRBV7-9 and TRBJ2-5, with D hard to call. The end of the DNA is better explained by TRBJ2-7, so the J call may be wrong. Per germline, CDR1 SEHNR and CDR2 FQNEAQ (reference sequence). The CDR3 length is 12 residues. CDR3 sequence: CASSQKAYEQYF. The CDR3, as DNA: TGTGCCAGCAGCCAAAAGGCCTACGAGCAGTACTTC.

The J gene is TRBJ1-2, the V gene TRBV30; no clear D. The CDR3 totals 18 residues. The germline CDR1 and CDR2 sequences are GTSNPN and SVGIG (reference sequence). The V and J ends lost 0 bases and 0 bases respectively, with 20 bases between them. CDR3 residues: CAWSVELVLRDSNYGYTF. In nucleotides, the CDR3 is TGTGCCTGGAGTGTAGAGTTAGTCTTGCGGGATTCTAACTATGGCTACACCTTC. The entire variable domain, with the rest obtained from reference TRBV30 and TRBJ1-2, is as follows: SQTIHQWPATLVQPVGSPLSLECTVEGTSNPNLYWYRQAAGRGLQLLFYSVGIGQISSEVPQNLSASRPQDRQFILSSKKLLLSDSGFYLCAWSVELVLRDSNYGYTFGSGTRLTVV.

The chain joins TRBV19 to TRBJ2-2; D is undetermined. CDR3 length: 15 residues. Trimming cost V 3 bases and J 2 bases, with 10 bases left between them. CDR1 is LNHDA, CDR2 SQIVND, per germline (reference sequence). Here the CDR3 reads CASSIRTFNTGELFF. DNA for the CDR3: TGTGCCAGTAGTATCCGCACATTCAACACCGGGGAGCTGTTTTTT.

The chain has TRBV7-6 and TRBJ1-6; 7 bases are shared with TRBD1. Germline V CDR1 and CDR2: SGHVS, FNYEAQ. This CDR3 contains 14 residues. V lost 4 bases, J lost 6 bases, and 3 bases stayed unmatched. The CDR3 nucleotides are TGTGCCAGCAGCTACGGACAGGCTAATTCACCCCTCCACTTT. Translation: CASSYGQANSPLHF.

V is TRBV5-1 and J is TRBJ2-1, with D perhaps matching TRBD1 or TRBD2 (5 bases each). The V and J ends lost 0 bases and 5 bases respectively, with 15 bases between them. The CDR3 consists of 16 residues. CDR1 SGHRS and CDR2 YFSETQ come from the germline V gene. The CDR3 region is CASSLAGDQTHNEQFF. CDR3 nucleotide sequence: TGCGCCAGCAGCTTGGCCGGGGACCAAACCCACAATGAGCAGTTCTTC.

V gene TRBV20-1 combines with J gene TRBJ1-1; unclear D gene. The CDR3 runs to 11 residues. The V end lost 8 bases, the J end lost 5 bases, and 12 bases lay between the germline ends. Germline V CDR1 and CDR2: DFQATT, SNEGSKA (reference sequence). The chain's CDR3 is CSISRSTEAFF. The CDR3 DNA reads TGCAGTATAAGTCGGTCTACTGAAGCTTTCTTT.

The chain has TRBV7-2 and TRBJ1-1; D call uncertain. This CDR3 has 15 amino acids. V dropped 1 base and J dropped 1 base, with 10 bases sitting between them. CDR1 is SGHTA and CDR2 is FQGNSA in the germline V gene. Here the CDR3 reads CASSLVASSNTEAFF. The CDR3 DNA follows: TGTGCCAGCAGCTTAGTAGCCAGTTCGAACACTGAAGCTTTCTTT.

In its sample, this clone was seen a few times. The rearrangement uses TRBV28 and TRBJ1-1, with D possibly TRBD1 on 5 matching bases. The germline gives CDR1 MDHEN, CDR2 SYDVKM. The CDR3 contains 14 residues. V shed 6 bases and J shed 5 bases, with 16 bases lying between them. CDR3 in DNA: TGTGCCAGCAGGGACGCAGGGTTAGGAACTGAAGCTTTCTTT. It translates to CASRDAGLGTEAFF.

The V call is TRBV2, the J call TRBJ1-5, with TRBD1 matching 8 bases. The junction had 6 bases not matched to a gene; V was cut back by 5 bases and J by 6 bases. The CDR3 sequence is 14 residues long. The germline V gene encodes CDR1 SNHLY and CDR2 FYNNEI. In DNA, the CDR3 is TGTGCCAGCAGTTTGACAGGGGTTGGTCAGCCCCAGCATTTT. It encodes CASSLTGVGQPQHF.